This TCR beta chain is drawn from a study of tumor and adjacent non-tumor tissue in lung cancer. Study-level information: Stage I to III disease affected roughly ten men and roughly five women aged about 31 to 80. Study conclusions and caveats: Significantly higher TCR diversity was found in tumor than normal lung.

This CDR3 has 15 residues. CDR1 and CDR2 from the germline V gene are SGHVS and FQNEAQ. TCRbeta libraries were built with three rounds of nested PCR, modified from ARM-PCR. TCRdb used MiXCR to reprocess the multiplex PCR reads, holding one entry per CDR3 protein. There are 90,000 to 100,000 distinct CDR3 sequences in the sample; 80% occur only once, and approximately 28% lies in the top ten. This sample's RNA came from whole unsorted tissue. Distant lung tissue was collected more than 3 cm away from the tumor edge. Newly diagnosed lung cancer patients had thoracic surgery in China, August–late 2014, without prior chemotherapy. This clonotype was recorded once. Antigen: not known. This sequence may be a read error, since a much larger clone differs from it by one base.

Source material: distant non-tumor lung tissue. The sequence derives from a man aged 55 to 70 with small cell lung cancer. The V and J genes are TRBV7-8 and TRBJ2-1; 9 nucleotides match TRBD1. This chain's CDR3 is CGSSPRTGVDNEQFF. The CDR3 region has the DNA TGTGGCAGCAGCCCACGGACAGGGGTGGACAATGAGCAGTTCTTC.